Shown below are 16 T cell receptor beta chains from a single sample sequenced in a study of CD8 T cells in Susac syndrome. Random hexamers were used to reverse transcribe the RNA input (about 0.5 to 1 ug). One entry per CDR3 protein results from TCRdb running MiXCR on the immunoSEQ multiplex PCR reads. The data contain roughly 150,000 distinct CDR3 sequences, roughly 95% of them singletons. The source material was CD4+ T cells from PBMCs. Receptors originate from a human donor with multiple sclerosis.

The chain joins TRBV12-3 or TRBV12-4 to TRBJ2-3, with TRBD2 as a possible D gene (6 bases). Trimming took off 2 bases at V and 6 bases at J, with 15 bases between the two ends. CDR3 length: 15 residues. The CDR3 loop is CASSLHGIGGDTQYF. The CDR3 nucleotides read TGTGCCAGCAGTTTACATGGTATCGGGGGTGATACGCAGTATTTT.

The V and J genes are TRBV12-3 or TRBV12-4 and TRBJ1-1; possible D gene TRBD1, 5 bases. There are 15 residues in the CDR3. V was pared by 5 bases and J by 1 base, with 14 bases between. The CDR3 spells CASSPGAPRNTEAFF. The CDR3 bases are TGTGCCAGCAGTCCCGGGGCTCCTAGGAACACTGAAGCTTTCTTT.

The chain uses TRBV15 and TRBJ1-2; 9 positions match TRBD1. V lost 4 bases, J lost 2 bases, and 8 bases stayed unmatched. The V gene's germline CDR1 is LNHNV and CDR2 YYDKDF (reference sequence). The CDR3 runs to 16 residues. The CDR3 here is CATSISGQGINYGYTF. CDR3 DNA: TGTGCCACCAGCATCTCCGGACAGGGGATAAACTATGGCTACACCTTC.

The chain employs TRBV4-3 and TRBJ2-3; 7 nucleotides match TRBD2. V dropped 1 base and J dropped 8; count of bases not matched to a gene: 6. The CDR3 is 14 residues long. Germline lookup yields CDR1 LGHNA and CDR2 YSLEER. The CDR3 bases are TGCGCCAGCAGCCAAGGCGGACCGGGGGGTACGCAGTATTTT. This encodes CASSQGGPGGTQYF.

V and J are TRBV5-4 and TRBJ2-7; weak D call: TRBD1 (6 bases). The CDR3 totals 17 residues. Germline V gives CDR1 SGHNT, CDR2 YYREEE (reference sequence). V lost 0 bases to trimming and J lost 0 bases, with 16 bases between them. In DNA form, the CDR3 reads TGTGCCAGCAGCTTGGACCTAGGACAGTCCCTCTCCTACGAGCAGTACTTC. The encoded protein is CASSLDLGQSLSYEQYF.

The V gene is TRBV6-5, the J gene TRBJ1-2; 8 bases line up with TRBD1. Germline values: CDR1 MNHEY, CDR2 SVGAGI. The V gene end was trimmed by 6 bases and the J gene end by 4 bases; junction bases not matched to a gene: 10. This CDR3 has 15 residues. The DNA for the CDR3 is TGTGCCAGCAGATTGGACAGGGAGAAAATCTATGGCTACACCTTC. Translated: CASRLDREKIYGYTF.

The chain recombines TRBV19 with TRBJ2-1, with 11 positions matching TRBD2. J gave up 6 bases and V 3 bases, and 7 bases lay outside the gene matches. The CDR3 totals 16 residues. Germline V gene sequence: CDR1 LNHDA, CDR2 SQIVND (reference sequence). The DNA of the CDR3 is TGTGCCAGTAGTATTGTTAGCGGGAGGGGGATCAATGAGCAGTTCTTC. It codes for CASSIVSGRGINEQFF.

The CDR3 DNA is TGTGCCAGCAGCCCTGGGACAGGGGATCAGCCCCAGCATTTT. This gives the protein CASSPGTGDQPQHF. The gene calls are TRBV7-7 and TRBJ1-5, with 10 bases that match TRBD1. After removal of 5 bases from V and 5 bases from J, the junction contained 3 bases not matched to a gene. CDR3 length: 14 residues. CDR1 and CDR2 (germline): SSHAT, FNYEAQ (reference sequence).

The rearrangement links TRBV9 to TRBJ2-5; D is unclear. Between the trimmed V and J ends, which lost 4 bases and 1 base, there was a span of 8 bases. Germline V gene data show CDR1 as SGDLS and CDR2 as YYNGEE. The CDR3 is 13 amino acids. CDR3 in DNA: TGTGCCAGCAGCAAGGGTACCCAAGAGACCCAGTACTTC. This codes for CASSKGTQETQYF.

The chain recombines TRBV20-1 with TRBJ1-2; D is undetermined. The CDR3 is 13 amino acids. The ends were cut back, 2 bases at V and 7 bases at J, with 14 bases in the middle. Germline V lookup: CDR1 DFQATT, CDR2 SNEGSKA (reference sequence). Here the CDR3 reads CSARILESRGYTF. CDR3 sequence (DNA): TGCAGTGCTAGAATACTTGAAAGTCGTGGCTACACCTTC.

The chain is built from TRBV7-9 and TRBJ1-2; D possibly corresponds to TRBD1 (5 bases). This CDR3 is built from 13 residues. Germline CDR1 SEHNR, CDR2 FQNEAQ (reference sequence). Trimming stripped 1 base from V and 8 bases from J, with 11 bases between. The CDR3 bases are TGTGCCAGCAGCTTAGAGGGGCCAAGGGGCTACACCTTC. Residues: CASSLEGPRGYTF.

The chain is built from TRBV4-3 and TRBJ2-5; the D gene could be TRBD1 or TRBD2 (5 bases each). The CDR3 consists of 13 residues. Germline V gene data show CDR1 as LGHNA and CDR2 as YSLEER. V was cut by 4 bases and J by 5 bases, with 11 bases left in between. This CDR3 is CASSLQGGETQYF. The CDR3 nucleotides read TGCGCCAGCAGCCTCCAGGGCGGGGAGACCCAGTACTTC.

V is TRBV5-1 and J is TRBJ2-2; tentative D call: TRBD2 (6 bases). Germline lookup yields CDR1 SGHRS and CDR2 YFSETQ. This CDR3 comprises 17 residues. The V gene lost 4 bases and the J gene lost 5 bases, with 21 bases spanning the gap. The CDR3 protein is CASSPRSTGALTGELFF. The CDR3 DNA is TGCGCCAGCAGCCCTCGCAGCACGGGAGCTCTAACCGGGGAGCTGTTTTTT.

CDR3 in DNA: TGTGCCACCAGTGACTCGGGACAGGTCTATGGCTACACCTTC. Its protein product is CATSDSGQVYGYTF. V usage is TRBV24-1 and J usage is TRBJ1-2; 8 nucleotides line up with TRBD1. This CDR3 spans 14 amino acids. The germline V gene has CDR1 KGHDR and CDR2 SFDVKD. V was pared by 4 bases and J by 4 bases, with 4 bases of the junction left unmatched.

This chain uses TRBV11-2 with TRBJ2-2; unclear D gene. V was trimmed by 0 bases and J by 7 bases, leaving 6 bases between them. Germline V gene data show CDR1 as SGHAT and CDR2 as FQNNGV. This CDR3 comprises 13 residues. CDR3: CASSLDQGGELFF. The CDR3 coding sequence is TGTGCCAGCAGCTTAGATCAAGGCGGGGAGCTGTTTTTT.

The genes are TRBV29-1 and TRBJ2-1; 8 nucleotides match TRBD2. The germline V gene encodes CDR1 SQVTM and CDR2 ANQGSEA. This CDR3 has 13 residues. The V segment lost 6 bases and the J segment 7 bases; nucleotides outside the gene matches: 8. DNA of the CDR3: TGCAGCGTGAGACTAGCGAGTAAAAATGAGCAGTTCTTC. Amino acids: CSVRLASKNEQFF.